The 8 T cell receptor beta chains in this list originate from one sample, sequenced in a study of T cell repertoires in cytomegalovirus infection. No antigen has been identified for these receptors. A single record per CDR3 protein comes from TCRdb applying MiXCR to the reads. The sample lists about 480,000 distinct CDR3 sequences; 25% to 35% were seen once. The material was cultured PBMCs, obtained from culture after CMV antigen stimulation. The receptors were gathered from a human donor in good health (CMV status not recorded). Some clones in this sample may be carry-over from other donors' samples.

The chain joins TRBV7-4 to TRBJ2-3; 7 bases are a match to TRBD1. The CDR3 has 14 residues. V lost 7 bases to trimming and J lost 5 bases; unmatched junction nucleotides: 9. CDR1 SGHVT and CDR2 SQSDAQ come from the germline V gene. The CDR3 sequence: CASNLTTGLDTQYF. In DNA form, the CDR3 reads TGTGCCAGCAACCTAACGACAGGGTTAGATACGCAGTATTTT.

This clonotype has a handful of counts. The CDR3 region has the DNA TGTGCCACCAGTGATGCCGGGGGGGGCCAGCCCCAGCATTTT. Amino acid sequence: CATSDAGGGQPQHF. V and J are TRBV24-1 and TRBJ1-5; D is perhaps TRBD1 (6 bases). The CDR3 spans 14 residues. CDR1 and CDR2 (germline): KGHDR, SFDVKD. Trimming left V 3 bases short and J 7 bases short, with 12 bases between.

In its sample, this clonotype was seen a few times. The J gene is TRBJ2-7, the V gene TRBV29-1, with 11 bases matching TRBD1. J gave up 1 base and V 6 bases, and 8 bases lay outside the gene matches. The CDR3 extends over 15 amino acids. Germline values: CDR1 SQVTM, CDR2 ANQGSEA. CDR3 DNA sequence: TGCAGCGTGCCGGGACAGGGGGGGATGTCCTACGAGCAGTACTTC. Translation gives CSVPGQGGMSYEQYF.

In its sample, this clonotype was seen many times. At one end, the junction sequence differs from germline, possibly due to a read error. The CDR3, as DNA: TGCGCCAGCAGCCCCGACAGGAACTATGGCTACACCTTC. It encodes CASSPDRNYGYTF. The gene calls are TRBV7-2 and TRBJ1-2; D possibly corresponds to TRBD1 (6 bases). Germline assignment: CDR1 SGHTA and CDR2 FQGNSA. The CDR3 length is 13 residues.

In this sample, this clonotype turned up a few times. The V gene is TRBV4-3, the J gene TRBJ2-1, with TRBD2 matching over 8 bases. The CDR3 contains 16 residues. CDR1 is LGHNA and CDR2 is YSLEER in the germline V gene. J gave up 6 bases and V 0 bases, and 7 bases lay outside the gene matches. CDR3 nucleotides: TGCGCCAGCAGCCAAGATTCCGGGAGGGCCCGCAATGAGCAGTTCTTC. This sequence encodes CASSQDSGRARNEQFF.

This chain connects TRBV20-1 to TRBJ1-5, with D perhaps matching TRBD1 (5 bases). The CDR3 has 16 residues. Trimming took off 5 bases at V and 0 bases at J, with 17 bases between the two ends. CDR1 is DFQATT and CDR2 is SNEGSKA in the germline V gene (reference sequence). The CDR3: CSAGDRGGLSNQPQHF. CDR3 in DNA: TGCAGTGCTGGGGACCGGGGAGGGCTTAGCAATCAGCCCCAGCATTTT.

The V and J genes are TRBV7-2 and TRBJ2-2, with 9 bases fitting TRBD2. J was trimmed by 5 bases and V by 2 bases; bases with no gene match: 3. The CDR3 length is 15 residues. Germline V lookup: CDR1 SGHTA, CDR2 FQGNSA. The CDR3 DNA sequence: TGTGCCAGCAGCTTACTAGCGGGACTTACCGGGGAGCTGTTTTTT. Residues: CASSLLAGLTGELFF.

This clonotype has a handful of counts. The chain couples TRBV19 to TRBJ1-5; no firm D call. V was trimmed by 3 bases and J by 2 bases, leaving 8 bases between them. Germline V CDR1 and CDR2: LNHDA, SQIVND (reference sequence). The CDR3 contains 14 residues. The CDR3 reads CASSIPGGNQPQHF. In DNA, the CDR3 is TGTGCCAGTAGTATCCCTGGGGGCAATCAGCCCCAGCATTTT.